Listed here are 15 T cell receptor beta chains from one sample, sequenced in a study of blood T cells in healthy people across ages. Combining a sample-barcoded 5' primer with a J-beta primer mix, a second PCR ran for about 6 to 11 cycles. Each CDR3 protein is one row after TCRdb ran MiXCR on the 5' RACE reads. The sample lists about 640,000 distinct CDR3 sequences; under 70% were seen once. The sequencing input was blood. These receptors all come from a man in his sixties in good health.

The gene calls are TRBV6-1 and TRBJ2-1; 7 nucleotides line up with TRBD1. Germline V gene lookup returns CDR1 MNHNS and CDR2 SASEGT. V shed 4 bases and J 0 bases; nucleotides not matched to a gene: 21. The CDR3 is 21 amino acids. The CDR3 region is CASSGNRGRAHLTSSYNEQFF. DNA for the CDR3: TGTGCCAGCAGTGGCAACAGGGGCCGAGCACACCTAACTAGCTCCTACAATGAGCAGTTCTTC.

The V and J genes are TRBV5-4 and TRBJ2-7; maybe TRBD2 (6 bases). CDR1 is SGHNT, CDR2 YYREEE, per germline (reference sequence). V gave up 0 bases and J gave up 6 bases, with 13 bases separating them. The CDR3 covers 14 residues. The CDR3 region has the DNA TGTGCCAGCAGCTTGGATCAGGGAGCGGGCGAGCAGTACTTC. The encoded protein is CASSLDQGAGEQYF.

This clonotype was seen once. The chain carries TRBV7-9 and TRBJ2-5; D not certain. Trimming shortened V by 6 bases and J by 3 bases, and 8 bases separated the two germline ends. The germline CDR1 and CDR2 sequences are SEHNR and FQNEAQ (reference sequence). The CDR3 has 12 amino acids. CDR3 in amino acids: CASRPAEETQYF. Written as DNA, the CDR3 is TGTGCCAGCAGGCCTGCAGAAGAGACCCAGTACTTC.

There are a few counts of this clonotype. The chain uses TRBV20-1 and TRBJ1-2, with no clear D. Per germline, CDR1 DFQATT and CDR2 SNEGSKA (reference sequence). The CDR3 loop spans 13 amino acids. The germline V and J ends were trimmed by 6 bases and 4 bases, with 15 bases remaining between them. The CDR3 DNA follows: TGCAGTGCCCCGCCGGGAGGAGGCTATGGCTACACCTTC. This codes for CSAPPGGGYGYTF.

This clonotype showed up just a few times. A much larger clonotype is one base distant, so this may be a read error. The genes are TRBV5-1 and TRBJ2-7; D is perhaps TRBD1 or TRBD2 (6 bases each). The CDR3 is 14 amino acids. Germline CDR1 reads SGHRS; CDR2 reads YFSETQ. Trimming removed 4 bases at V and 7 bases at J, with 18 bases between. The CDR3 nucleotides read TGCGCCAGCAGCCCAGGGGCGGGGACCAATGAGCAGTACTTC. Residues: CASSPGAGTNEQYF.

The chain uses TRBV6-5 and TRBJ2-1, with 9 bases aligning to TRBD1. Germline V gene sequence: CDR1 MNHEY, CDR2 SVGAGI. This CDR3 has 15 amino acids. Trimming removed 5 bases from V and 7 bases from J; junction bases left unmatched: 9. The DNA of the CDR3 is TGTGCCAGCAGTGGAGATACAGGGGGCCGGAATGAGCAGTTCTTC. Its translation is CASSGDTGGRNEQFF.

The genes are TRBV20-1 and TRBJ1-4; the D is unclear. This CDR3 has 14 residues. In germline, CDR1 is DFQATT, CDR2 SNEGSKA (reference sequence). V was clipped by 0 bases and J by 8 bases, with 13 bases between them. CDR3 region: CSARDEELREKLFF. The CDR3 DNA reads TGCAGTGCTAGAGATGAGGAGCTCCGGGAAAAACTGTTTTTT.

The V and J genes are TRBV6-1 and TRBJ1-2, with D perhaps matching TRBD1 (5 bases). Trimming took 2 bases from V and 2 from J, leaving 6 bases between them. The length of the CDR3 is 13 residues. CDR1 is MNHNS, CDR2 SASEGT, per germline. In DNA form, the CDR3 reads TGTGCCAGCAGTGAACGGGACAACTATGGCTACACCTTC. Translated, it gives CASSERDNYGYTF.

The chain employs TRBV6-6 and TRBJ2-7; maybe TRBD2 (5 bases). The CDR3 runs to 12 residues. Germline CDR1 MNHNY, CDR2 SVGAGI (reference sequence). V dropped 7 bases and J dropped 9 bases, with 16 bases sitting between them. The CDR3 DNA sequence: TGTGCCAGCACCCAGGTTGGGGAGAGGCAGTACTTC. Protein: CASTQVGERQYF.

The genes are TRBV7-8 and TRBJ1-2; 8 bases are shared with TRBD1. From germline, CDR1 is SGHVS and CDR2 FQNEAQ. V gave up 5 bases and J gave up 7 bases; unmatched junction bases: 6. There are 13 residues in the CDR3. CDR3 DNA sequence: TGTGCCAGCAGCGTACAGGGGGAGAGTGGCTACACCTTC. It is translated as CASSVQGESGYTF.

This chain links TRBV2 with TRBJ2-3, with D possibly being TRBD1 or TRBD2 (6 bases each). Germline lookup yields CDR1 SNHLY and CDR2 FYNNEI. The V gene lost 5 bases and the J gene lost 4 bases, with 10 bases spanning the gap. The CDR3 consists of 13 residues. DNA for the CDR3: TGTGCCAGCAGTAAGGGGGGCCCAGATACGCAGTATTTT. Translation: CASSKGGPDTQYF.

The chain carries TRBV4-2 and TRBJ2-4; D ambiguous. The J call may be mistaken, given a closer DNA end match to TRBJ2-5. This CDR3 spans 15 amino acids. CDR1 and CDR2 (germline): LGHNA, YNFKEQ. In nucleotides, the CDR3 is TGTGCCAGCAGCCAAGATGTAGATATCCAAGAGACCCAGTACTTC. It specifies CASSQDVDIQETQYF.

A note on this clonotype: This sequence may be a read error, since a much larger clone differs from it by one base. This sequence joins TRBV3-1 and TRBJ2-3; 11 nucleotides match TRBD2. The CDR3 sequence is 18 residues long. Germline V gene sequence: CDR1 LGHDT, CDR2 YNNKEL (reference sequence). The CDR3 region is CTSSRTPRLAGNTDTQYF. The CDR3 bases are TGTACCAGCAGCCGAACCCCTAGACTAGCGGGGAACACAGATACGCAGTATTTT.

The rearrangement uses TRBV20-1 and TRBJ2-5; 14 bases agree with TRBD2. Matching the DNA end better, TRBJ2-7 makes the J call doubtful. This CDR3 has 17 residues. Germline V CDR1 and CDR2: DFQATT, SNEGSKA (reference sequence). CDR3 nucleotides: TGCAGTGCTAGAGGGACTAGCGGGGGGCGGGGGATCTACGAGCAGTACTTC. Translating gives CSARGTSGGRGIYEQYF.

The V call is TRBV10-3, the J call TRBJ2-6; 7 bases fit TRBD1. V lost 4 bases to trimming and J lost 3 bases; unmatched junction nucleotides: 6. The length of the CDR3 is 16 residues. Germline CDR1 is ENHRY and CDR2 is SYGVKD. CDR3 region: CAISVPAGGGANVLTF. CDR3 coding DNA: TGTGCCATCAGTGTTCCCGCAGGGGGTGGGGCCAACGTCCTGACTTTC.